This T cell receptor (beta chain) was found in a study of shared clonotypes between healthy human individuals. Data came from immunoSEQ multiplex PCR; TCRdb stores just in-frame clones and leaves some out. Seen here are 2 million to 2.5 million clones, roughly 91% observed once, and the top ten hold around 1.7%. Naive CD8 cells, CD45RO-negative and positively selected for CCR7, excluded terminally differentiated effector memory CD45RA+ cells. Germline values: CDR1 SGHAT, CDR2 FQDESV (reference sequence). The CDR3 extends over 13 amino acids. Trimming stripped 4 bases from V and 3 bases from J, with 9 bases between.

The clonotype comes from a man aged 18 to 35 in good health. Some clones in this sample may be carry-over from other donors' samples. Sequences were obtained from naive CD8+ T cells from PBMCs. The J gene is TRBJ1-2, the V gene TRBV11-1; D remains ambiguous. The CDR3 protein is CASSSREYYGYTF. The CDR3 DNA reads as TGTGCCAGCAGCTCCCGGGAATACTATGGCTACACCTTC.